What follows are 30 T cell receptor beta chains derived from one specimen sequenced in a study of T cell clonotyping in hematopoietic cell transplantation (dated by TCRdb to the early 2020s). The library was generated by the immunoSEQ multiplex PCR assay. TCRdb retrieved this table from immuneACCESS and kept in-frame rearrangements only. Not all clones are present; in checked studies, unresolved V genes account for under half, and no reason is known for the remainder. The sample data list around 15,000 clones, and roughly 93% of these were observed just once. The ten largest account for 1.8% of the sample. The intended sense of this specimen's time point label: recipient sample about 28 days before transplant, after cytoreduction. The specimen comprised peripheral blood mononuclear cells, sampled before stem cell transplant. These receptors all stem from a man between 18 and 29 years old with biphenotypic leukemia. Some clones in this sample may be carry-over from other donors' samples.

The V call is TRBV30, the J call TRBJ2-2; the D is unclear. The germline V gene has CDR1 GTSNPN and CDR2 SVGIG (reference sequence). CDR3 length: 14 amino acids. V was pared by 2 bases and J by 6 bases, with 13 bases between. The CDR3 spells CAWSSPSSPGELFF. In DNA, the CDR3 is TGTGCCTGGAGTTCCCCCTCGTCGCCCGGGGAGCTGTTTTTT. Looking up the rest from reference TRBV30 and TRBJ2-2 gives the full variable domain: SQTIHQWPATLVQPVGSPLSLECTVEGTSNPNLYWYRQAAGRGLQLLFYSVGIGQISSEVPQNLSASRPQDRQFILSSKKLLLSDSGFYLCAWSSPSSPGELFFGEGSRLTVL.

The V gene is TRBV5-1, the J gene TRBJ1-3, with a weak D call TRBD1 (5 bases). Germline lookup yields CDR1 SGHRS and CDR2 YFSETQ. V shed 4 bases and J shed 3 bases, with 8 bases lying between them. The CDR3 extends over 13 amino acids. CDR3 in amino acids: CASSPGGGNTIYF. The CDR3 coding sequence is TGCGCCAGCAGCCCTGGGGGTGGAAACACCATATATTTT.

The CDR3 protein is CAWSDRSMNTEAFF. The DNA of the CDR3 is TGTGCCTGGAGTGACAGGAGCATGAACACTGAAGCTTTCTTT. The rearrangement uses TRBV30 and TRBJ1-1; possible D gene TRBD1, 5 bases. The CDR3 has 14 amino acids. The germline V and J ends were trimmed by 1 base and 0 bases, with 9 bases remaining between them. Germline assignment: CDR1 GTSNPN and CDR2 SVGIG (reference sequence). Using reference TRBV30 and TRBJ1-1 for the parts outside the CDR3, the full variable domain is SQTIHQWPATLVQPVGSPLSLECTVEGTSNPNLYWYRQAAGRGLQLLFYSVGIGQISSEVPQNLSASRPQDRQFILSSKKLLLSDSGFYLCAWSDRSMNTEAFFGQGTRLTVV.

In this sample, this clone turned up once. The chain recombines TRBV7-3 with TRBJ2-6, with 8 bases that match TRBD1. CDR1 is SGHTA and CDR2 is FQGTGA in the germline V gene. CDR3 length: 15 amino acids. Germline trimming cut 5 bases from V and 4 bases from J; bases unmatched to any gene: 4. DNA of the CDR3: TGTGCCAGCAGCAAAGGACAGGGAGGGGCCAACGTCCTGACTTTC. It is translated as CASSKGQGGANVLTF. The complete variable domain, with remaining parts taken from reference TRBV7-3 and TRBJ2-6, reads GAGVSQTPSNKVTEKGKYVELRCDPISGHTALYWYRQSLGQGPEFLIYFQGTGAADDSGLPNDRFFAVRPEGSVSTLKIQRTERGDSAVYLCASSKGQGGANVLTFGAGSRLTVL.

The CDR3 DNA is TGCGCCAGCAGCCCCTGGACAGGGGCAGGGTACGAGCAGTACTTC. The encoded protein is CASSPWTGAGYEQYF. The V call is TRBV5-1, the J call TRBJ2-7, with 9 bases identical to TRBD1. Germline V gene data show CDR1 as SGHRS and CDR2 as YFSETQ. This CDR3 is built from 15 residues. V lost 4 bases to trimming and J lost 4 bases; unmatched junction nucleotides: 9.

Notes on this clone: Within the sample, other DNA sequences also encode this same CDR3. The chain carries TRBV5-6 and TRBJ2-7; D not resolved. The germline CDR1 and CDR2 sequences are SGHDT and YYEEEE. Trimming shortened V by 5 bases and J by 1 base, and 10 bases separated the two germline ends. CDR3 length: 13 residues. The CDR3 reads CASSFGRSYEQYF. The CDR3, as DNA: TGTGCCAGCAGTTTTGGGCGGTCCTACGAGCAGTACTTC.

The rearrangement links TRBV9 to TRBJ2-5; 10 bases are a match to TRBD2. Germline V lookup: CDR1 SGDLS, CDR2 YYNGEE. The V gene end was trimmed by 4 bases and the J gene end by 2 bases; junction bases not matched to a gene: 8. This CDR3 comprises 16 residues. CDR3 region: CASSLLAGVRQETQYF. As DNA, the CDR3 is TGTGCCAGCAGCCTTCTAGCGGGGGTCCGACAAGAGACCCAGTACTTC.

The chain is built from TRBV11-3 and TRBJ2-7, with D perhaps matching TRBD1 (6 bases). The germline V and J ends were trimmed by 6 bases and 3 bases, with 9 bases remaining between them. The CDR3 totals 12 residues. CDR1 and CDR2 from the germline V gene are SGHNT and YENEEA. In nucleotides, the CDR3 is TGTGCCAGCAGGACAGGAGACTACGAGCAGTACTTC. Its protein is CASRTGDYEQYF.

This chain uses TRBV5-6 with TRBJ2-5; no definite D call. V was trimmed by 4 bases and J by 5 bases, leaving 15 bases between them. CDR1 and CDR2 from the germline V gene are SGHDT and YYEEEE. This CDR3 has 14 residues. The chain's CDR3 is CASSQGWSGETQYF. The CDR3 bases are TGTGCCAGCAGCCAAGGGTGGAGTGGGGAGACCCAGTACTTC. The full variable domain, its missing parts supplied by reference TRBV5-6 and TRBJ2-5, is DAGVTQSPTHLIKTRGQQVTLRCSPKSGHDTVSWYQQALGQGPQFIFQYYEEEERQRGNFPDRFSGHQFPNYSSELNVNALLLGDSALYLCASSQGWSGETQYFGPGTRLLVL.

V usage is TRBV6-5 and J usage is TRBJ1-3; D gene unclear. The germline V gene encodes CDR1 MNHEY and CDR2 SVGAGI. The V end lost 6 bases, the J end lost 0 bases, and 12 bases lay between the germline ends. CDR3 length: 15 residues. CDR3 amino acids: CASRSPGSSGNTIYF. CDR3 nucleotides: TGTGCCAGCAGAAGTCCGGGGAGCTCTGGAAACACCATATATTTT.

The chain uses TRBV2 and TRBJ2-1; 9 nucleotides line up with TRBD2. CDR3 length: 15 amino acids. CDR1 and CDR2 from the germline V gene are SNHLY and FYNNEI. CDR3 DNA: TGTGCGCTCTTAGCTAGCGGGGCCTCCTACAATGAGCAGTTCTTC. It yields the protein CALLASGASYNEQFF.

The chain carries TRBV30 and TRBJ2-6; no definite D call. The CDR3 is 16 amino acids. Germline loops: CDR1 GTSNPN, CDR2 SVGIG (reference sequence). V lost 0 bases and J 0 bases, leaving 9 bases between the germline ends. The CDR3 DNA is TGTGCCTGGAGTGTAAGTGGGGTCTCTGGGGCCAACGTCCTGACTTTC. Translating it yields CAWSVSGVSGANVLTF.

The genes are TRBV9 and TRBJ1-4, with D uncertain. The CDR3 has 13 residues. Between the trimmed V and J ends, which lost 2 bases and 3 bases, there was a span of 5 bases. Germline V gene lookup returns CDR1 SGDLS and CDR2 YYNGEE. Here the CDR3 reads CASSVLPNEKLFF. CDR3 DNA: TGTGCCAGCAGCGTCCTGCCTAATGAAAAACTGTTTTTT. Full variable domain (remainder filled in from reference TRBV9 and TRBJ1-4): DSGVTQTPKHLITATGQRVTLRCSPRSGDLSVYWYQQSLDQGLQFLIQYYNGEERAKGNILERFSAQQFPDLHSELNLSSLELGDSALYFCASSVLPNEKLFFGSGTQLSVL.

The chain links TRBV5-1 to TRBJ2-7, with 7 bases lining up with TRBD2. CDR3 length equals 12 residues. The trim removed 7 bases at V and 2 bases at J, leaving 3 bases unmatched. Germline V gene sequence: CDR1 SGHRS, CDR2 YFSETQ. The CDR3 sequence is CASSGGAYEQYF. In DNA, the CDR3 is TGCGCCAGCTCTGGGGGGGCCTACGAGCAGTACTTC. Drawing the rest from reference TRBV5-1 and TRBJ2-7, the complete variable domain is KAGVTQTPRYLIKTRGQQVTLSCSPISGHRSVSWYQQTPGQGLQFLFEYFSETQRNKGNFPGRFSGRQFSNSRSEMNVSTLELGDSALYLCASSGGAYEQYFGPGTRLTVT.

The chain joins TRBV5-1 to TRBJ2-7, with 11 positions matching TRBD2. The V and J ends lost 3 bases and 7 bases, in that order; junction bases with no gene match: 9. The CDR3 consists of 15 residues. CDR1 is SGHRS and CDR2 is YFSETQ in the germline V gene. The CDR3 DNA reads as TGCGCCAGCAGCTACCCGGGTAGCGGGAGGGAAGAGCAGTACTTC. Residues: CASSYPGSGREEQYF.

The rearrangement joins TRBV6-4 to TRBJ2-3; 10 bases map to TRBD1. The CDR3 runs to 15 residues. Per germline, CDR1 MRHNA and CDR2 SNTAGT. Trimming cost V 4 bases and J 1 base; bases outside gene matches: 2. The CDR3 bases are TGTGCCAGCAGTGGAGGGACAGGGGGCACAGATACGCAGTATTTT. This codes for CASSGGTGGTDTQYF.

The chain uses TRBV2 and TRBJ2-3, with D tentatively TRBD2 (5 bases). Trimming took 9 bases from V and 0 from J, leaving 13 bases between them. The CDR3 runs to 14 residues. Per the germline V gene, CDR1 is SNHLY and CDR2 is FYNNEI. CDR3 DNA sequence: TGTGCCAGTCTACTCCTAGCTAGCACAGATACGCAGTATTTT. Translated, it gives CASLLLASTDTQYF.

This chain joins TRBV2 and TRBJ1-6, with D perhaps TRBD1 (6 bases). The germline V and J ends were trimmed by 6 bases and 4 bases, with 19 bases remaining between them. From germline, CDR1 is SNHLY and CDR2 FYNNEI. The CDR3 runs to 17 residues. CDR3 DNA sequence: TGTGCCAGCAGCCCCGGACAGCCAGCCACATATAATTCACCCCTCCACTTT. As protein: CASSPGQPATYNSPLHF.

In this sample, this clone turned up once. The chain has TRBV6-1 and TRBJ2-5; weak D call: TRBD2 (6 bases). V gave up 11 bases and J gave up 2 bases, with 18 bases separating them. The CDR3 covers 14 residues. Germline V gene lookup returns CDR1 MNHNS and CDR2 SASEGT. The CDR3 bases are TGTGCCGTCCGTCGGGAGTTGGGGCAAGAGACCCAGTACTTC. Its translation is CAVRRELGQETQYF.

This clone was observed once. The chain uses TRBV7-2 and TRBJ2-2; D is unresolved. The germline V gene encodes CDR1 SGHTA and CDR2 FQGNSA. Trimming stripped 4 bases from V and 6 bases from J, with 21 bases between. This CDR3 comprises 17 residues. CDR3 region: CASSSKTFRSRPGELFF. The DNA of the CDR3 is TGTGCCAGCAGCTCAAAAACTTTTAGGAGCCGGCCCGGGGAGCTGTTTTTT.

The gene calls are TRBV6-1 and TRBJ2-5; no clear D. CDR1 MNHNS and CDR2 SASEGT come from the germline V gene. Trimming left V 1 base short and J 3 bases short, with 9 bases between. The CDR3 spans 14 residues. CDR3 amino acids: CASSEGVEEETQYF. CDR3 sequence (DNA): TGTGCCAGCAGTGAAGGTGTAGAGGAAGAGACCCAGTACTTC.

The chain joins TRBV4-1 to TRBJ1-6, with unresolved D. Germline CDR1 is MGHRA and CDR2 is YSYEKL. V lost 4 bases and J lost 3, with 7 bases in between. The CDR3 consists of 14 residues. The CDR3 DNA reads TGCGCCAGCAGCCCGGCTGACTATAATTCACCCCTCCACTTT. Its protein is CASSPADYNSPLHF.

This clone has a single count. DNA for the CDR3: TGTGCCAGTAGTGCACAGGGTCACTATGGCTACACCTTC. This translates into CASSAQGHYGYTF. This sequence joins TRBV19 and TRBJ1-2, with D perhaps matching TRBD1 (6 bases). V was clipped by 5 bases and J by 3 bases, with 10 bases between them. Germline assignment: CDR1 LNHDA and CDR2 SQIVND (reference sequence). The CDR3 totals 13 residues.

The chain recombines TRBV29-1 with TRBJ2-7; 8 positions agree with TRBD1. V shed 5 bases, J shed 2 bases, and the junction held 8 bases outside the gene matches. Germline loops: CDR1 SQVTM, CDR2 ANQGSEA. This CDR3 spans 14 amino acids. The CDR3 loop is CSVWGTGITYEQYF. CDR3 sequence (DNA): TGCAGCGTTTGGGGGACAGGAATCACCTACGAGCAGTACTTC.

This chain connects TRBV5-1 to TRBJ2-2, with a weak D call TRBD1 (6 bases). Trimming took off 1 base at V and 7 bases at J, with 14 bases between the two ends. The CDR3 has 15 residues. CDR1 is SGHRS and CDR2 is YFSETQ in the germline V gene. The CDR3 is CASSLRGGGDGELFF. The CDR3 region has the DNA TGCGCCAGCAGCTTGCGTGGGGGCGGTGACGGGGAGCTGTTTTTT.

The V call is TRBV18, the J call TRBJ2-3; D call uncertain. V dropped 6 bases and J dropped 4 bases, with 14 bases sitting between them. The germline gives CDR1 KGHSH, CDR2 LQKENI. CDR3 length: 14 amino acids. The CDR3 protein is CASSYRADADTQYF. CDR3 nucleotides: TGTGCCAGCTCTTACCGGGCCGACGCAGATACGCAGTATTTT.

This rearrangement joins TRBV10-3 to TRBJ1-2; D is unresolved. CDR1 is ENHRY and CDR2 is SYGVKD in the germline V gene. There are 14 residues in the CDR3. V was clipped by 1 base and J by 0 bases, with 6 bases between them. The CDR3 sequence: CAISEFITNYGYTF. For the CDR3, the DNA is TGTGCCATCAGTGAGTTTATCACTAACTATGGCTACACCTTC.

The chain combines TRBV5-6 with TRBJ1-2; D is ambiguous. The CDR3 totals 11 residues. Trimming stripped 3 bases from V and 4 bases from J, with 4 bases between. From germline, CDR1 is SGHDT and CDR2 YYEEEE. DNA of the CDR3: TGTGCCAGCAGCTACAGCTATGGCTACACCTTC. This gives the protein CASSYSYGYTF.

The J gene is TRBJ2-3, the V gene TRBV6-1; 7 positions match TRBD1. The CDR3 length is 13 residues. Looked up from germline, CDR1 is MNHNS and CDR2 is SASEGT. The J segment lost 5 bases and the V segment lost 6 bases, leaving 5 bases of the junction unmatched. CDR3 sequence (DNA): TGTGCCAGCAGCAGGGACAGTAGAGATACGCAGTATTTT. Its protein product is CASSRDSRDTQYF.

This chain connects TRBV7-8 to TRBJ2-2, with a tentative D call TRBD2 (7 bases). The CDR3 totals 16 residues. Trimming pared 1 base from V and 6 bases from J, leaving 15 bases between. CDR1 is SGHVS and CDR2 is FQNEAQ in the germline V gene. This chain's CDR3 is CASSLGGGGVAGELFF. CDR3 DNA: TGTGCCAGCAGCTTAGGGGGAGGGGGAGTGGCCGGGGAGCTGTTTTTT. The variable domain in full, with the rest retrieved from reference TRBV7-8 and TRBJ2-2, is GAGVSQSPRYKVAKRGQDVALRCDPISGHVSLFWYQQALGQGPEFLTYFQNEAQLDKSGLPSDRFFAERPEGSVSTLKIQRTQQEDSAVYLCASSLGGGGVAGELFFGEGSRLTVL.